This T cell receptor (beta chain) comes out of a study of shared clonotypes between healthy human individuals. This table comes from immunoSEQ multiplex PCR, and its TCRdb copy is limited to in-frame clones, with some not included. Of about 1.5 million clones in the sample, around 98% were seen once. CDR3 size: 15 residues. Germline CDR1 reads SGHVS; CDR2 reads FQNEAQ. Unmatched junction bases numbered 3, after V lost 3 bases and J lost 1 base. This sequence was found in a man younger than 40 in good health. Sequencing was performed on naive CD4+ T cells sorted from blood. Specified subset: CD45RA+ positively selected. The rearrangement uses TRBV7-8 and TRBJ2-1; TRBD2 matches 7 bases. In DNA form, the CDR3 reads TGTGCCAGCAGCTTGAGGGAGGGGTCCTACAATGAGCAGTTCTTC. Its protein product is CASSLREGSYNEQFF. Based on the CDR3 plus reference TRBV7-8 and TRBJ2-1, the full variable domain is GAGVSQSPRYKVAKRGQDVALRCDPISGHVSLFWYQQALGQGPEFLTYFQNEAQLDKSGLPSDRFFAERPEGSVSTLKIQRTQQEDSAVYLCASSLREGSYNEQFFGPGTRLTVL.